This is a list of T cell receptor delta chains from one sample in a study of γδ T cells in repeated Plasmodium falciparum infection. TCRdb re-processed the multiplex PCR reads using CATT. This table holds around 86,000 delta-chain clones, almost 1.5% found once. The source material was gamma-delta T cells from blood. Source of these receptors: a pool of human donors (malaria-infected and uninfected, not separated). Each CDR3 is given with its conserved first and last residue. A D gene is named only where the DNA matches it firmly. Expanded clones get a size class; other rows say once, few or many, or leave the size out.

TRDV3,TRDD3,many,TRDJ1,TGTGCCTTGCCGCCTACACCCCTAGGCTGGGGGATTTCCCGGTACACCGATAAACTCATCTTT,CALPPTPLGWGISRYTDKLIF
TRDV1,-,medium-sized,TRDJ1,TGTGCTCTTGGGGAACTTGTACTTCCTCCCGGATGGAACACCGATAAACTCATCTTT,CALGELVLPPGWNTDKLIF
TRDV2,TRDD3,many,TRDJ3,TGTGCCTGTGACCCTGCGGCTACGGGGGATACTAGCTCCTGGGACACCCGACAGATGTTTTTC,CACDPAATGDTSSWDTRQMFF
TRDV1,-,many,TRDJ1,TGTGCTCTTGGGGACCACGGCACGTCCGAGACGGCCCTATACACCGATAAACTCATCTTT,CALGDHGTSETALYTDKLIF
TRDV1,TRDD3,many,TRDJ1,TGTGCTCTTGGGGGATTCGATAACTACGTACTGGGGGATATCGATAAACTCATCTTT,CALGGFDNYVLGDIDKLIF
TRDV1,-,many,TRDJ1,TGTGCTCTTGGGGAACCTTCCTACATACGGGGGATGGTAAATGAGTACACCGATAAACTCATCTTT,CALGEPSYIRGMVNEYTDKLIF
TRDV2,TRDD3,many,TRDJ1,TGTGCCTGTGACACCGACTGGGGGACCCACGGAAAGAGGACCGATAAACTCATCTTT,CACDTDWGTHGKRTDKLIF
TRDV1,TRDD3,many,TRDJ1,TGTGCTCTTGGGGAAGGCCTTCCTTACTGGGGGATACTTTACACCGATAAACTCATCTTT,CALGEGLPYWGILYTDKLIF
TRDV2,TRDD3,many,TRDJ3,TGTGCCTGTGACACCCCACCGACTGTAGGGGTTGGGGGATACGCCGCCTGGGACACCCGACAGATGTTTTTC,CACDTPPTVGVGGYAAWDTRQMFF
TRDV2,TRDD3,medium-sized,TRDJ3,TGTGCCTGTGACGTACTGGGGGATTGGGACACCCGACAGATGTTTTTC,CACDVLGDWDTRQMFF
TRDV2,TRDD3,-,TRDJ1,TGCGCTTTGTCGTCCCTACGCCGATTGGGGGATACGCGAATCCAAGTGTACACCGATAAACTCATCTTT,CALSSLRRLGDTRIQVYTDKLIF
TRDV1,-,many,TRDJ1,TGTGCTCTTGGCCCCCCCTGGGGACTGGACCACACCGATAAACTCATCTTT,CALGPPWGLDHTDKLIF
TRDV3,-,many,TRDJ1,TGTGCCTTTAGCCTCCTACGAAGGGGGCAAAAACTCATCTTT,CAFSLLRRGQKLIF
TRDV1,TRDD3,many,TRDJ2,TGTGCTCTTGGGGAACCTCCTCTTCCTACGGGGGATACGCGACATTTGACAGCACAACTCTTCTTT,CALGEPPLPTGDTRHLTAQLFF
TRDV1,-,many,TRDJ1,TGTGCTCTTGGGCTATCCCCATACTACGGTAAACTCATCTTT,CALGLSPYYGKLIF